This T cell receptor (beta chain) was retrieved from a study of T cells in Graves' hyperthyroidism and ophthalmopathy. RNA transcripts yielded amplified TCR beta CDR3 regions. A set of HTBI primers served as the primers for a first-round RT-PCR of the TCR CDR3. One entry per CDR3 protein, called by TCRdb with MiXCR from the multiplex PCR reads. This table has approximately 620,000 distinct CDR3 sequences, 15% to 20% appearing once. Germline V gives CDR1 SGHRS, CDR2 YFSETQ. The CDR3 is 14 residues long. V was shortened by 0 bases and J by 2 bases, with 8 bases between the two germline ends. The chain uses TRBV5-1 and TRBJ1-2; D gene unclear. The specimen sequenced was blood. This clonotype was obtained from a woman in her thirties or forties with Graves' ophthalmopathy. The CDR3 DNA follows: TGCGCCAGCAGCTTGGAGGGCGGAAACTATGGCTACACCTTC. Protein product: CASSLEGGNYGYTF.